The 26 T cell receptor beta chains in this list originate from one sample, sequenced in a study of blood T cells in healthy people across ages. It was with a sample-barcoded 5' primer and a J-beta primer mix that a second PCR of roughly 7 to 12 cycles was run. One entry per CDR3 protein results from TCRdb running MiXCR on the 5' RACE reads. In the table there are about 800,000 distinct CDR3 sequences, 58% of which are singletons. Sequences were obtained from blood. These receptors all come from a young man in good health.

This clonotype has a handful of counts. The chain has TRBV20-1 and TRBJ1-2; 7 bases map to TRBD1. The V gene end was trimmed by 3 bases and the J gene end by 1 base; junction bases not matched to a gene: 5. The CDR3 loop spans 14 amino acids. Germline V lookup: CDR1 DFQATT, CDR2 SNEGSKA (reference sequence). The CDR3 sequence: CSASGTDYNYGYTF. In DNA form, the CDR3 reads TGCAGTGCTAGCGGGACAGATTATAACTATGGCTACACCTTC.

The chain combines TRBV5-1 with TRBJ2-7; TRBD1 aligns across 8 bases. The J call may be in error: the DNA end matches TRBJ2-5 better. Germline V gene lookup returns CDR1 SGHRS and CDR2 YFSETQ. This CDR3 has 16 residues. CDR3 bases: TGCGCCAGCAGCTCCCGTGGGCAGGGGGCGACCGAGACCCAGTACTTC. Encoded protein: CASSSRGQGATETQYF.

A note on this clonotype: This may be a read error, as it is one base from a much larger clone. The chain recombines TRBV20-1 with TRBJ2-7; 11 bases agree with TRBD2. The J call may be wrong; the DNA end is better matched by TRBJ2-4. Germline CDR1 reads DFQATT; CDR2 reads SNEGSKA (reference sequence). The CDR3 consists of 14 residues. DNA for the CDR3: TGCAGCGCGGTAGCGGGAGGGTCGAAAAACATTCAGTACTTC. As protein: CSAVAGGSKNIQYF.

A remark on this clonotype: The germline gene is not matched at one end of the junction; a read error may be the cause. The chain employs TRBV29-1 and TRBJ2-1; D is possibly TRBD1 (5 bases). CDR1 is SQVTM, CDR2 ANQGSEA, per germline. The CDR3 extends over 14 amino acids. DNA of the CDR3: TGCAGCGGGCAGGGCGGCGTTGCCTACAATGAGAAGTTCTTC. Translation: CSGQGGVAYNEKFF.

The rearrangement joins TRBV20-1 to TRBJ2-3; D is perhaps TRBD1 or TRBD2 (6 bases each). The CDR3 length is 15 residues. Deletions cut 0 bases from V and 5 bases from J, with 15 bases between. CDR1 is DFQATT and CDR2 is SNEGSKA in the germline V gene (reference sequence). Here the CDR3 reads CSARDWREGGDTQYF. As DNA, the CDR3 is TGCAGTGCTAGAGATTGGAGGGAAGGGGGAGATACGCAGTATTTT.

This chain uses TRBV20-1 with TRBJ2-7, with D maybe TRBD2 (6 bases). CDR1 and CDR2 from the germline V gene are DFQATT and SNEGSKA (reference sequence). The CDR3 is 13 amino acids. V was clipped by 5 bases and J by 3 bases, with 14 bases between them. The CDR3 DNA sequence: TGCAGTGCTCTCGGGAGTCGACTCTACGAGCAGTACTTC. As protein: CSALGSRLYEQYF.

The CDR3 sequence is CASSETGKETQYF. Here the CDR3 DNA reads TGTGCCAGCAGTGAAACAGGGAAAGAGACCCAGTACTTC. The chain links TRBV6-1 to TRBJ2-7, with D possibly being TRBD1 (6 bases). The J call may be in error: the DNA end matches TRBJ2-5 better. This CDR3 is built from 13 residues. Germline CDR1 is MNHNS and CDR2 is SASEGT.

This clonotype was seen a few times. This chain links TRBV6-2 or TRBV6-3 with TRBJ2-5; tentatively, D is TRBD2 (6 bases). The CDR3 totals 15 residues. Trimming cost V 1 base and J 2 bases, with 11 bases left between them. The germline CDR1 and CDR2 sequences are MNHEY and SVGEGT. CDR3: CASSYWREGQETQYF. The CDR3 region has the DNA TGTGCCAGCAGTTACTGGAGGGAAGGTCAAGAGACCCAGTACTTC.

The table lists this clonotype with a few counts. The chain recombines TRBV9 with TRBJ2-3; the D is unclear. The germline V gene encodes CDR1 SGDLS and CDR2 YYNGEE. Trimming cost V 2 bases and J 6 bases, with 7 bases left between them. The CDR3 spans 12 residues. The CDR3 DNA reads as TGTGCCAGCAGCGTGAATGCGGATACGCAGTATTTT. Protein product: CASSVNADTQYF.

The rearrangement uses TRBV27 and TRBJ2-7, with a tentative D call TRBD1 (5 bases). V was trimmed by 7 bases and J by 0 bases, leaving 13 bases between them. In germline, CDR1 is MNHEY, CDR2 SMNVEV (reference sequence). The CDR3 is 14 residues long. CDR3 amino acids: CASTDTGSSYEQYF. DNA for the CDR3: TGTGCCAGCACTGACACAGGAAGCTCCTACGAGCAGTACTTC.

This clonotype was seen a few times. The CDR3 is CASTRLAGVNNEQFF. The DNA of the CDR3 is TGTGCCAGCACCAGACTAGCGGGGGTCAACAATGAGCAGTTCTTC. V usage is TRBV12-3 or TRBV12-4 and J usage is TRBJ2-1; TRBD2 agrees at 12 bases. Trimming removed 7 bases from V and 5 bases from J; junction bases left unmatched: 6. This CDR3 region has 15 residues.

This sequence joins TRBV15 and TRBJ2-7; a weak D match, TRBD1 (6 bases). The J call is in doubt because the DNA end fits TRBJ2-5 better. Per the germline V gene, CDR1 is LNHNV and CDR2 is YYDKDF (reference sequence). The length of the CDR3 is 16 residues. The DNA of the CDR3 is TGTGCCACCAGCATCCGAACAGGGTTTGAGGGTGAGACCCAGTACTTC. This gives the protein CATSIRTGFEGETQYF.

This clonotype has at least ten counts. The CDR3 coding sequence is TGTGCCAGCAGCTTAGAGTTTAGCGGGGGTTACAATGAGCAGTTCTTC. Translated: CASSLEFSGGYNEQFF. The chain joins TRBV7-2 to TRBJ2-1; 9 positions match TRBD2. The CDR3 contains 16 residues. Germline V gene data show CDR1 as SGHTA and CDR2 as FQGNSA. Unmatched junction bases numbered 5, after V lost 1 base and J lost 4 bases.

Only a few counts were recorded for this clonotype. V gene TRBV12-3 or TRBV12-4 combines with J gene TRBJ1-5; D is uncertain. The CDR3 is 14 residues long. The V gene lost 1 base and the J gene lost 5 bases, with 9 bases spanning the gap. CDR3 sequence reads: CASSLERQYQPQHF. For the CDR3, the DNA is TGTGCCAGCAGTTTAGAGCGGCAGTATCAGCCCCAGCATTTT.

The CDR3 DNA reads TGTGCCAGCAGCCCCGGGACAGGGAGTACCTACGAGCAGTACTTC. Translated: CASSPGTGSTYEQYF. V and J are TRBV9 and TRBJ2-7; 9 bases line up with TRBD1. The CDR3 totals 15 residues. CDR1 and CDR2 (germline): SGDLS, YYNGEE. V was pared by 4 bases and J by 2 bases, with 7 bases of the junction left unmatched. The full variable domain, with the rest looked up from reference TRBV9 and TRBJ2-7, is DSGVTQTPKHLITATGQRVTLRCSPRSGDLSVYWYQQSLDQGLQFLIQYYNGEERAKGNILERFSAQQFPDLHSELNLSSLELGDSALYFCASSPGTGSTYEQYFGPGTRLTVT.

The genes are TRBV4-2 and TRBJ1-2; D call uncertain. The germline V gene encodes CDR1 LGHNA and CDR2 YNFKEQ. This CDR3 has 17 amino acids. V shed 1 base and J shed 0 bases, with 15 bases lying between them. CDR3 amino acids: CASSQGVPTTANYGYTF. For the CDR3, the DNA is TGTGCCAGCAGCCAAGGGGTCCCGACGACCGCTAACTATGGCTACACCTTC.

This clonotype was seen a few times. V gene TRBV30 combines with J gene TRBJ2-6; D might be TRBD2 (6 bases). The V and J ends lost 4 bases and 0 bases respectively, with 10 bases between them. CDR1 and CDR2 from the germline V gene are GTSNPN and SVGIG (reference sequence). The CDR3 loop spans 15 amino acids. This CDR3 is CAWMPGVSGANVLTF. CDR3 nucleotides: TGTGCCTGGATGCCGGGGGTCTCTGGGGCCAACGTCCTGACTTTC.

The genes are TRBV20-1 and TRBJ2-1; no reliable D call. Germline-derived CDR1 and CDR2 are DFQATT and SNEGSKA (reference sequence). Trimming removed 3 bases at V and 0 bases at J, with 9 bases between. This CDR3 comprises 14 residues. The CDR3 reads CSASGYSSYNEQFF. The CDR3 nucleotides read TGCAGTGCTAGTGGCTACAGCTCCTACAATGAGCAGTTCTTC.

The chain links TRBV29-1 to TRBJ1-4; D call uncertain. The CDR3 extends over 11 amino acids. The germline V and J ends were trimmed by 5 bases and 8 bases, with 9 bases remaining between them. Germline V gives CDR1 SQVTM, CDR2 ANQGSEA. The CDR3 DNA reads as TGCAGCGTTCGGGGAAACGAAAAACTGTTTTTT. Its protein is CSVRGNEKLFF.

V gene TRBV12-5 combines with J gene TRBJ2-1; no reliable D call. V dropped 1 base and J dropped 0 bases, with 10 bases sitting between them. Germline CDR1 reads LGHNT; CDR2 reads FRNRAP. CDR3 length: 16 residues. CDR3 DNA sequence: TGTGCTAGTGGTTTGGGAACAATGAGCTCCTACAATGAGCAGTTCTTC. Translating it yields CASGLGTMSSYNEQFF.

This clonotype was seen a handful of times. The CDR3 bases are TGTGCCTGGAGCCCGAGAGGCGACTATGGCTACACCTTC. Translation gives CAWSPRGDYGYTF. The chain carries TRBV30 and TRBJ1-2; the D is unclear. Trimming cost V 3 bases and J 3 bases, with 11 bases left between them. This CDR3 spans 13 amino acids. Germline V gene data show CDR1 as GTSNPN and CDR2 as SVGIG (reference sequence).

This CDR3 is CSARDPPSGSSEQYF. For the CDR3, the DNA is TGCAGTGCTAGAGATCCCCCTAGCGGGAGTTCCGAGCAGTACTTC. This chain uses TRBV20-1 with TRBJ2-5; 10 positions match TRBD2. The closer fit of TRBJ2-7 to the DNA end suggests the J call may be wrong. From germline, CDR1 is DFQATT and CDR2 SNEGSKA (reference sequence). There are 15 residues in the CDR3.

The CDR3 spells CSVGPAGVHGQYF. Here the CDR3 DNA reads TGCAGCGTTGGCCCAGCGGGAGTTCACGGGCAGTACTTC. The rearrangement uses TRBV29-1 and TRBJ2-4, with 8 bases aligning to TRBD2. CDR1 SQVTM and CDR2 ANQGSEA come from the germline V gene. The V gene end was trimmed by 4 bases and the J gene end by 13 bases; junction bases not matched to a gene: 12. The CDR3 is 13 amino acids.

The genes are TRBV20-1 and TRBJ2-5, with a tentative D call TRBD1 (5 bases). V lost 6 bases and J lost 0, with 14 bases in between. CDR3 size: 14 residues. CDR1 is DFQATT, CDR2 SNEGSKA, per germline (reference sequence). Here the CDR3 reads CSAQGGTYQETQYF. DNA for the CDR3: TGCAGTGCCCAGGGCGGTACGTACCAAGAGACCCAGTACTTC.

This chain joins TRBV4-3 and TRBJ2-7, with D perhaps being TRBD1 or TRBD2 (5 bases each). V dropped 4 bases and J dropped 7 bases, with 14 bases sitting between them. Germline values: CDR1 LGHNA, CDR2 YSLEER. The CDR3 consists of 13 residues. CDR3 region: CASSPGHTSEQYF. The DNA of the CDR3 is TGCGCCAGCAGCCCCGGACACACTAGTGAGCAGTACTTC.

The chain carries TRBV2 and TRBJ2-4, with 7 bases fitting TRBD1. The CDR3 totals 14 residues. Germline V gives CDR1 SNHLY, CDR2 FYNNEI. Trimming took 6 bases from V and 7 from J; bases not matched to a gene: 9. The chain's CDR3 is CASSGTAETNIQYF. CDR3 coding DNA: TGTGCCAGCAGCGGGACAGCTGAAACCAACATTCAGTACTTC.